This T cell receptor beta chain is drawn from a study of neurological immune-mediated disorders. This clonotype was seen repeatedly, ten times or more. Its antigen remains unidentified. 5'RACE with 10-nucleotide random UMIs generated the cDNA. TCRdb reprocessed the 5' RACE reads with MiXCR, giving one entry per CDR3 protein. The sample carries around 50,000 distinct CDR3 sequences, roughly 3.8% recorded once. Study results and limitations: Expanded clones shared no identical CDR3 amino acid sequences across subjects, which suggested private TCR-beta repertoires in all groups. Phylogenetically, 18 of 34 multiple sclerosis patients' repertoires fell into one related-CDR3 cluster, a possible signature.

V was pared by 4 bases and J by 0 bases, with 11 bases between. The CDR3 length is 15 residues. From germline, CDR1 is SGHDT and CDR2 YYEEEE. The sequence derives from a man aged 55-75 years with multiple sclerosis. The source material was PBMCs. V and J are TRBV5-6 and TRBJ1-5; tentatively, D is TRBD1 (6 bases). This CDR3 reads CASSVGHYSNQPQHF. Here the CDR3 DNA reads TGTGCCAGCAGCGTGGGACACTATAGCAATCAGCCCCAGCATTTT. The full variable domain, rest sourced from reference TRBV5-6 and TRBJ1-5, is DAGVTQSPTHLIKTRGQQVTLRCSPKSGHDTVSWYQQALGQGPQFIFQYYEEEERQRGNFPDRFSGHQFPNYSSELNVNALLLGDSALYLCASSVGHYSNQPQHFGDGTRLSIL.